This T cell receptor beta chain was documented in a study of siplizumab effects on memory and regulatory T cells. General study points: Only a minority of proliferating CD4+ or CD8+ clones had an assignable naive or memory phenotype, with roughly 75-97% lacking one. It seemed that naive T cells were more diverse than memory cells and were major contributors to the alloresponse. A small minority of alloreactive clones were mapped to unstimulated subsets. Confirmatory evidence of suppressive function in proliferating siplizumab-culture Tregs was not obtained.

TCRdb's table, derived via immunoSEQ multiplex PCR, lists solely in-frame clones and lacks some. The table lists fewer than 120,000 clones, more than 90% of them singletons. On this clone itself: Its antigen is currently unknown.

Material: CD4+ T cells sorted from blood. The clonotype originates from a human donor in good health.

CDR3 sequence: CASSSVGQGASPLHF. The CDR3 DNA is TGTGCCAGCAGTTCCGTGGGACAGGGCGCCTCACCCCTCCACTTT. The chain joins TRBV6-1 to TRBJ1-6, with TRBD1 matching 9 bases. This CDR3 region has 15 residues. Germline V gene sequence: CDR1 MNHNS, CDR2 SASEGT. With V trimmed by 5 bases and J by 10 bases, 9 bases remained unmatched.